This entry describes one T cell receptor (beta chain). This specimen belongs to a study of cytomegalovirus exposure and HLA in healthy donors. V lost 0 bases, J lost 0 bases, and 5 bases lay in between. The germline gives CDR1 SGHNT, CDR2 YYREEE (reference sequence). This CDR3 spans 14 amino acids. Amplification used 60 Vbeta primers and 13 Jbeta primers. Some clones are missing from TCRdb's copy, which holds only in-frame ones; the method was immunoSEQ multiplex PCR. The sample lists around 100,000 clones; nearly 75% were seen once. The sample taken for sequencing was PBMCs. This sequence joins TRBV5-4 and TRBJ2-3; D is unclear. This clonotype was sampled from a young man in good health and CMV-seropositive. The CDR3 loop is CASSLAGSTDTQYF. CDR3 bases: TGTGCCAGCAGCTTGGCCGGGAGCACAGATACGCAGTATTTT.